One sample yielded the 29 T cell receptor beta chains listed below, sequenced in a study of T cells in Graves' hyperthyroidism and ophthalmopathy (dated by TCRdb to between 2017 and 2020). Library generation was performed with multiplex PCR. Data came from an Illumina HiSeq 2000. Amplification of TCR beta CDR3 regions was carried out from RNA transcripts. The first round of RT-PCR for the TCR CDR3 was performed with the HTBI primer set and the Qiagen OneStep RT-PCR kit. In TCRdb, the public reads were trimmed at Q25 with fastp and aligned with MiXCR, with productive beta chains retained. Identical CDR3 protein sequences are pooled into one entry, listed with their most common genes and DNA. This sample is represented by more than 450,000 distinct CDR3 sequences; approximately 14% of them were singletons. About 15% of the sample is taken by the ten largest. Material: blood. The receptors were gathered from a middle-aged woman with Graves' hyperthyroidism.

There are many counts of this clonotype. This chain links TRBV20-1 with TRBJ2-7; 10 bases line up with TRBD2. V was clipped by 2 bases and J by 0 bases; unmatched bases: 7. The CDR3 has 16 residues. Per the germline V gene, CDR1 is DFQATT and CDR2 is SNEGSKA (reference sequence). The DNA for the CDR3 is TGCAGTGCTAGACAGGGGACTAGCGCCAGCTCCTACGAGCAGTACTTC. As protein: CSARQGTSASSYEQYF.

This clonotype was picked up a small number of times. The J gene is TRBJ2-7, the V gene TRBV5-1; the D is unclear. This CDR3 is built from 14 residues. Germline V gene sequence: CDR1 SGHRS, CDR2 YFSETQ. Trimming cost V 4 bases and J 2 bases, with 13 bases left between them. CDR3 DNA: TGCGCCAGCAGCGTGGGCGGCTCGGCCTACGAGCAGTACTTC. Translation gives CASSVGGSAYEQYF.

This clonotype was picked up many times. The rearrangement links TRBV12-3 or TRBV12-4 to TRBJ2-5; 7 bases match TRBD2. V lost 7 bases, J lost 2 bases, and 4 bases stayed unmatched. This CDR3 comprises 13 residues. CDR3 sequence: CASTPGLQETQYF. CDR3 sequence (DNA): TGTGCCAGCACCCCGGGACTACAAGAGACCCAGTACTTC.

This sequence joins TRBV19 and TRBJ1-3; a weak D match, TRBD1 (6 bases). The V end was cut by 1 base, the J end by 0 bases, with 13 bases between. The CDR3 consists of 17 residues. Germline V gene sequence: CDR1 LNHDA, CDR2 SQIVND (reference sequence). This CDR3 is CASSIGTGTRSGNTIYF. CDR3 DNA sequence: TGTGCCAGTAGTATAGGGACCGGGACACGCTCTGGAAACACCATATATTTT.

This clonotype has only a few counts. The V and J genes are TRBV29-1 and TRBJ2-3; 11 bases align to TRBD2. Trimming at V came to 6 bases and at J to 0 bases, leaving 14 bases not matched to a gene. This CDR3 contains 18 residues. Germline CDR1 SQVTM, CDR2 ANQGSEA. The CDR3 DNA follows: TGCAGCGTCCGCGGGTTACTAGCGGGAGCCTCTAGCACAGATACGCAGTATTTT. Its protein product is CSVRGLLAGASSTDTQYF.

J is TRBJ1-5 and V is TRBV2; possible D gene TRBD1, 6 bases. V was trimmed by 3 bases and J by 0 bases, leaving 9 bases between them. The CDR3 has 15 amino acids. In germline, CDR1 is SNHLY, CDR2 FYNNEI. CDR3 in DNA: TGTGCCAGCAGTGATGGACAGCTTAGCAATCAGCCCCAGCATTTT. Translation gives CASSDGQLSNQPQHF.

This clonotype was detected a few times. This chain joins TRBV6-2 or TRBV6-3 and TRBJ1-1; no definite D call. Germline CDR1 and CDR2: MNHEY and SVGEGT. This CDR3 region has 14 residues. V lost 6 bases, J lost 1 base, and 12 bases lay in between. The CDR3 region is CASSDGRRNTEAFF. DNA of the CDR3: TGTGCCAGCAGCGACGGTAGGAGGAACACTGAAGCTTTCTTT.

A word on this clonotype: A much more abundant neighbour one base away suggests this may be a read error. CDR3 sequence: CASRTQGFIYNEQFF. The CDR3 DNA sequence: TGTGCCAGCAGAACTCAGGGGTTCATTTACAATGAGCAGTTCTTC. This sequence joins TRBV28 and TRBJ2-1, with D perhaps matching TRBD1 (6 bases). With 6 bases removed from V and 4 bases from J, the gap between germline ends came to 16 bases. Germline V gives CDR1 MDHEN, CDR2 SYDVKM. CDR3 length: 15 residues.

This clonotype was picked up many times. The chain couples TRBV7-9 to TRBJ2-7; D is possibly TRBD1 (6 bases). In germline, CDR1 is SEHNR, CDR2 FQNEAQ (reference sequence). V shed 5 bases and J shed 3 bases, with 8 bases lying between them. This CDR3 contains 12 residues. The CDR3 spells CASSRQDYEQYF. In DNA form, the CDR3 reads TGTGCCAGCAGCAGACAGGACTACGAGCAGTACTTC.

This clonotype was recorded at least ten times. The chain has TRBV10-3 and TRBJ2-3; 14 bases are a match to TRBD2. Germline assignment: CDR1 ENHRY and CDR2 SYGVKD. V dropped 4 bases and J dropped 6; count of bases not matched to a gene: 9. The CDR3 contains 17 residues. The CDR3 nucleotides are TGTGCCATCAGTGGCCCGACTAGCGGGAGGGCCCCGGATACGCAGTATTTT. This codes for CAISGPTSGRAPDTQYF.

In its sample, this clonotype was seen many times. This rearrangement joins TRBV5-1 to TRBJ2-3; D is unresolved. Trimming left V 4 bases short and J 4 bases short, with 10 bases between. CDR3 length: 13 residues. The germline V gene encodes CDR1 SGHRS and CDR2 YFSETQ. CDR3 sequence reads: CASSVGGPDTQYF. Here the CDR3 DNA reads TGCGCCAGCAGCGTCGGTGGCCCAGATACGCAGTATTTT. The full variable domain, its missing parts supplied by reference TRBV5-1 and TRBJ2-3, is KAGVTQTPRYLIKTRGQQVTLSCSPISGHRSVSWYQQTPGQGLQFLFEYFSETQRNKGNFPGRFSGRQFSNSRSEMNVSTLELGDSALYLCASSVGGPDTQYFGPGTRLTVL.

This clonotype was observed at least ten times. This chain connects TRBV6-1 to TRBJ1-1; possible D gene TRBD1, 5 bases. With 5 bases removed from V and 12 bases from J, the gap between germline ends came to 13 bases. The CDR3 totals 11 residues. The germline V gene encodes CDR1 MNHNS and CDR2 SASEGT. In DNA, the CDR3 is TGTGCCAGCAGTTCATCAGGGAGATCTTTCTTT. It is translated as CASSSSGRSFF.

The chain couples TRBV10-3 to TRBJ2-7; 7 bases line up with TRBD2. V lost 3 bases to trimming and J lost 2 bases; unmatched junction nucleotides: 7. Germline assignment: CDR1 ENHRY and CDR2 SYGVKD. The CDR3 has 15 amino acids. The CDR3 region has the DNA TGTGCCATCAGTGATGGCGGCGGGAGTACCTACGAGCAGTACTTC. Its translation: CAISDGGGSTYEQYF.

Ten or more counts support this clonotype. The V and J genes are TRBV5-1 and TRBJ2-2; 8 bases match TRBD1. Losses at the gene ends were 5 bases for V and 7 bases for J; bases not matched to a gene: 10. Germline V gene data show CDR1 as SGHRS and CDR2 as YFSETQ. This CDR3 has 15 amino acids. CDR3 amino acids: CASRAGTGVDGELFF. The CDR3 DNA reads as TGCGCCAGCAGGGCCGGGACAGGAGTGGACGGGGAGCTGTTTTTT. The complete variable domain, with remaining parts taken from reference TRBV5-1 and TRBJ2-2, reads KAGVTQTPRYLIKTRGQQVTLSCSPISGHRSVSWYQQTPGQGLQFLFEYFSETQRNKGNFPGRFSGRQFSNSRSEMNVSTLELGDSALYLCASRAGTGVDGELFFGEGSRLTVL.

This clonotype was counted at least ten times. The chain couples TRBV24-1 to TRBJ2-1; 9 nucleotides line up with TRBD1. Germline V gene lookup returns CDR1 KGHDR and CDR2 SFDVKD. The CDR3 runs to 17 residues. Trimming at V came to 3 bases and at J to 6 bases, leaving 11 bases not matched to a gene. Here the CDR3 reads CATSDLAGTGSLNEQFF. The CDR3 DNA follows: TGTGCCACCAGTGATCTAGCCGGGACAGGGAGTCTCAATGAGCAGTTCTTC.

The table lists this clonotype with a count of one. The chain couples TRBV18 to TRBJ2-6, with TRBD1 matching 11 bases. This CDR3 spans 18 amino acids. In germline, CDR1 is KGHSH, CDR2 LQKENI. Unmatched junction bases numbered 4, after V lost 3 bases and J lost 0 bases. In nucleotides, the CDR3 is TGTGCCAGCTCACCTCCGGGACAGGGGGTCTCTGGGGCCAACGTCCTGACTTTC. Protein: CASSPPGQGVSGANVLTF.

This chain connects TRBV10-3 to TRBJ1-1, with TRBD1 matching 8 bases. Germline V gene sequence: CDR1 ENHRY, CDR2 SYGVKD. This CDR3 contains 13 residues. V was pared by 6 bases and J by 5 bases, with 5 bases of the junction left unmatched. In DNA, the CDR3 is TGTGCCATCAGCCCAACAGGGGGGACTGAAGCTTTCTTT. Amino acids: CAISPTGGTEAFF.

This clonotype has a single count. V gene TRBV7-2 combines with J gene TRBJ2-3, with D maybe TRBD2 (7 bases). V shed 5 bases and J shed 7 bases, with 16 bases lying between them. Germline V gene data show CDR1 as SGHTA and CDR2 as FQGNSA. This CDR3 has 14 residues. CDR3 region: CASSGSVGGHTQYF. Here the CDR3 DNA reads TGTGCCAGCAGCGGGAGTGTCGGGGGGCATACGCAGTATTTT.

This clonotype has ten or more counts. The gene calls are TRBV7-9 and TRBJ2-3, with D possibly matching TRBD2 (6 bases). V shed 11 bases and J shed 0 bases, with 15 bases lying between them. The length of the CDR3 is 14 residues. Per germline, CDR1 SEHNR and CDR2 FQNEAQ (reference sequence). CDR3 amino acids: CAGGSGTSTDTQYF. In nucleotides, the CDR3 is TGTGCCGGAGGATCCGGGACTAGCACAGATACGCAGTATTTT.

This clonotype was detected many times. The gene calls are TRBV28 and TRBJ1-2; 10 nucleotides agree with TRBD1. The germline V gene encodes CDR1 MDHEN and CDR2 SYDVKM. J gave up 6 bases and V 6 bases, and 7 bases lay outside the gene matches. The CDR3 contains 14 residues. CDR3 bases: TGTGCCAGCAGCCGGGGACAGGGGAGGGATGGCTACACCTTC. Amino acids: CASSRGQGRDGYTF.

The chain recombines TRBV20-1 with TRBJ2-5; D unclear. The CDR3 has 17 residues. Trimming cost V 0 bases and J 2 bases, with 19 bases left between them. Germline values: CDR1 DFQATT, CDR2 SNEGSKA (reference sequence). The chain's CDR3 is CSARDQWGIRYQETQYF. CDR3 DNA sequence: TGCAGTGCTAGAGATCAGTGGGGAATTAGGTATCAAGAGACCCAGTACTTC.

This clonotype was counted ten times or more. The chain uses TRBV2 and TRBJ1-4; perhaps TRBD1 as D (6 bases). V dropped 1 base and J dropped 5 bases, with 8 bases sitting between them. This CDR3 contains 14 residues. Germline V gene data show CDR1 as SNHLY and CDR2 as FYNNEI. DNA for the CDR3: TGTGCCAGCAGTGAAGGGGGGCGGAATGAAAAACTGTTTTTT. It yields the protein CASSEGGRNEKLFF. Based on the CDR3 plus reference TRBV2 and TRBJ1-4, the full variable domain is EPEVTQTPSHQVTQMGQEVILRCVPISNHLYFYWYRQILGQKVEFLVSFYNNEISEKSEIFDDQFSVERPDGSNFTLKIRSTKLEDSAMYFCASSEGGRNEKLFFGSGTQLSVL.

The rearrangement joins TRBV6-1 to TRBJ1-3, with 8 bases aligning to TRBD1. The CDR3 spans 21 residues. Per germline, CDR1 MNHNS and CDR2 SASEGT. The trim removed 5 bases at V and 0 bases at J, leaving 21 bases unmatched. The CDR3 loop reads CASSLWDRQASSLSSGNTIYF. In DNA form, the CDR3 reads TGTGCCAGCAGTCTCTGGGACAGGCAGGCCTCTTCCCTGAGCTCTGGAAACACCATATATTTT.

This clonotype has a count of ten or more. V usage is TRBV20-1 and J usage is TRBJ2-1; perhaps D is TRBD1 or TRBD2 (5 bases each). Trimming removed 2 bases from V and 3 bases from J, with 26 bases in between. Germline lookup yields CDR1 DFQATT and CDR2 SNEGSKA (reference sequence). The CDR3 length is 19 residues. CDR3 nucleotide sequence: TGCAGTGCTAGAATAACCCGGGACGATTTCGATATTCTCTACAATGAGCAGTTCTTC. It specifies CSARITRDDFDILYNEQFF.

This clonotype was seen a few times. The J gene is TRBJ2-7, the V gene TRBV27; 11 nucleotides match TRBD2. Trimming cost V 3 bases and J 2 bases; bases outside gene matches: 6. Per the germline V gene, CDR1 is MNHEY and CDR2 is SMNVEV (reference sequence). The CDR3 is made up of 16 amino acids. CDR3: CASSFRGTSGTYEQYF. CDR3 nucleotides: TGTGCCAGCAGTTTCCGAGGGACTAGCGGCACCTACGAGCAGTACTTC.

This clonotype appeared a few times. The rearrangement joins TRBV5-8 to TRBJ1-6, with 8 bases fitting TRBD1. J was trimmed by 10 bases and V by 1 base; bases with no gene match: 4. The CDR3 is made up of 14 amino acids. Germline V gives CDR1 SGHTS, CDR2 YDEGEE. CDR3: CASSLRTGNSPLHF. The CDR3 coding sequence is TGTGCCAGCAGCTTGCGGACAGGGAACTCACCCCTCCACTTT.

With respect to this clonotype: One base away lies a much larger clone, so this may be a sequencing read error. V usage is TRBV5-1 and J usage is TRBJ2-4; D perhaps matches TRBD2 (5 bases). CDR1 and CDR2 from the germline V gene are SGHRS and YFSETQ. V lost 1 base to trimming and J lost 9 bases, with 14 bases between them. This CDR3 spans 14 amino acids. CDR3 in DNA: TGCGCCAGCAGCTTGAACGGGGAAGTTAGCATTCAGTACTTC. Translation: CASSLNGEVSIQYF.

This clonotype was seen only a few times. The chain has TRBV11-3 and TRBJ1-2; no definite D call. Germline-derived CDR1 and CDR2 are SGHNT and YENEEA. The CDR3 spans 13 residues. Trimming shortened V by 1 base and J by 4 bases, and 7 bases separated the two germline ends. CDR3: CASSLAESYGYTF. CDR3 nucleotides: TGTGCCAGCAGCTTAGCGGAGTCCTATGGCTACACCTTC.

The chain combines TRBV30 with TRBJ2-6; 8 bases are shared with TRBD1. Looked up from germline, CDR1 is GTSNPN and CDR2 is SVGIG (reference sequence). V was clipped by 2 bases and J by 1 base; unmatched bases: 7. This CDR3 is 17 amino acids long. CDR3 protein: CAWSSRGRVSGANVLTF. In DNA, the CDR3 is TGTGCCTGGAGTTCCAGGGGGCGAGTGTCTGGGGCCAACGTCCTGACTTTC.